Here is one T cell receptor (beta chain) with its context. Its antigen remains unidentified. V was cut by 7 bases and J by 3 bases, with 16 bases left in between. The CDR3 has 14 residues. Germline assignment: CDR1 SGHDT and CDR2 YYEEEE. The method was immunoSEQ multiplex PCR; TCRdb's version includes in-frame clones alone and lacks a portion of them. Of about 24,000 clones detected, approximately 84% appear once; the ten largest clones hold roughly 29%. The sample belongs to a study of T cells in localized non-small cell lung cancer. Findings of the study overall: In adjacent lung, a median roughly 60 of the top 100 tumor clones were found. Uninvolved neighboring lung showed the greatest T cell clonality, exceeding tumor. Heterogeneity cannot be ruled out, as sequencing used one tumor region only.

The receptor was isolated from a male donor at least 60 years old with stage I squamous cell lung carcinoma. This chain connects TRBV5-6 to TRBJ2-5; tentative D call: TRBD2 (5 bases). This material consisted of peripheral blood, taken before any cancer treatment. The CDR3 coding sequence is TGTGCCAGCTGCCTCGGTTTGAGGGAAGAGACCCAGTACTTC. Translating it yields CASCLGLREETQYF.